This TCR beta chain was sequenced in a study of T cell repertoires in cytomegalovirus infection. V gave up 6 bases and J gave up 3 bases, with 19 bases separating them. Germline CDR1 is MNHNY and CDR2 is SVGAGI (reference sequence). The CDR3 is 16 amino acids. TCRdb passed the reads through MiXCR, listing each CDR3 protein once. This sample carries 200,000 to 300,000 distinct CDR3 sequences, roughly 15% of them seen once, and the ten largest clones take roughly 8.7%. Study-wide results and limits: Carriage of CMV together with the relevant HLA was identifiable through cumulative public TCR beta family frequency. There were HLA-C-restricted CMV-specific TCR beta clonotypes dominating the ex vivo response.

This clonotype was seen a handful of times. What it binds is unknown. The TCR comes from a human donor in good health (CMV status not recorded). Some clones in this sample may be carry-over from other donors' samples. Specimen: PBMCs. The V gene is TRBV6-6, the J gene TRBJ2-3; maybe TRBD2 (5 bases). The CDR3 here is CASSLSGGVTTDTQYF. CDR3 coding DNA: TGTGCCAGCAGCCTCAGCGGTGGCGTAACAACAGATACGCAGTATTTT.